These 23 T cell receptor beta chains were all obtained from the same sample, sequenced in a study of blood T cell repertoires in COVID-19. Only in-frame clones appear in the TCRdb table, and some are missing; sequencing was by immunoSEQ multiplex PCR. The sample lists about 42,000 clones; 60% to 80% were seen once. Sequencing was performed on peripheral blood. These TCRs come from a woman in her sixties or seventies with acute or convalescent COVID-19.

Only one count was recorded for this clone. The V gene is TRBV5-1, the J gene TRBJ2-2; TRBD1 aligns across 12 bases. Germline V CDR1 and CDR2: SGHRS, YFSETQ. Losses at the gene ends were 2 bases for V and 6 bases for J; bases not matched to a gene: 5. The CDR3 has 16 residues. The CDR3 reads CASSFGTGGMAGELFF. CDR3 nucleotides: TGCGCCAGCAGCTTTGGGACAGGGGGCATGGCCGGGGAGCTGTTTTTT.

The chain joins TRBV7-2 to TRBJ2-3, with TRBD2 identical over 9 bases. After removal of 0 bases from V and 2 bases from J, the junction contained 9 bases not matched to a gene. CDR3 length equals 18 residues. CDR1 is SGHTA and CDR2 is FQGNSA in the germline V gene. CDR3 residues: CASSLAPTLAGNTDTQYF. CDR3 DNA: TGTGCCAGCAGCTTAGCGCCGACTCTAGCGGGAAACACAGATACGCAGTATTTT.

The V gene is TRBV7-9, the J gene TRBJ2-1, with D possibly being TRBD2 (5 bases). The V gene lost 11 bases and the J gene lost 4 bases, with 21 bases spanning the gap. The CDR3 length is 15 residues. Germline assignment: CDR1 SEHNR and CDR2 FQNEAQ (reference sequence). This CDR3 is CAGLPRAALYNEQFF. The CDR3 nucleotides are TGTGCCGGGCTCCCCCGAGCGGCCCTTTACAATGAGCAGTTCTTC.

The chain has TRBV28 and TRBJ1-2; the match to TRBD1 covers 9 bases. V shed 6 bases and J 4 bases; nucleotides not matched to a gene: 6. CDR3 length: 14 amino acids. Germline V lookup: CDR1 MDHEN, CDR2 SYDVKM. CDR3 DNA sequence: TGTGCCAGCAGAGGGGACAGGGAGGTCTATGGCTACACCTTC. Amino acids: CASRGDREVYGYTF.

The gene calls are TRBV10-3 and TRBJ1-1, with TRBD1 matching 9 bases. Germline V gene sequence: CDR1 ENHRY, CDR2 SYGVKD. CDR3 length: 15 amino acids. The junction had 8 bases not matched to a gene; V was cut back by 5 bases and J by 4 bases. The CDR3 bases are TGTGCCATCAGTCTAGGACAGGGGTCGAGCACTGAAGCTTTCTTT. Translating gives CAISLGQGSSTEAFF.

This sequence joins TRBV19 and TRBJ1-5, with D uncertain. There are 15 residues in the CDR3. CDR1 LNHDA and CDR2 SQIVND come from the germline V gene (reference sequence). Trimming took off 5 bases at V and 0 bases at J, with 11 bases between the two ends. CDR3 nucleotides: TGTGCCAGTAGTGTCGGAGCGGGTAGCAATCAGCCCCAGCATTTT. It translates to CASSVGAGSNQPQHF.

This rearrangement joins TRBV6-5 to TRBJ2-1; 10 positions agree with TRBD2. CDR1 is MNHEY and CDR2 is SVGAGI in the germline V gene. V gave up 2 bases and J gave up 5 bases; unmatched junction bases: 6. The CDR3 is made up of 16 amino acids. DNA for the CDR3: TGTGCCAGCAGTTACCTACTAGCGGGGAAGAACAATGAGCAGTTCTTC. It encodes CASSYLLAGKNNEQFF.

This chain joins TRBV30 and TRBJ1-1, with TRBD1 as a possible D gene (5 bases). This CDR3 comprises 13 residues. Deletions cut 3 bases from V and 3 bases from J, with 11 bases between. Germline V gene data show CDR1 as GTSNPN and CDR2 as SVGIG (reference sequence). The CDR3 spells CAWRSRVDTEAFF. The CDR3 DNA sequence: TGTGCCTGGAGAAGCAGGGTGGACACTGAAGCTTTCTTT.

V is TRBV14 and J is TRBJ2-1; the match to TRBD2 covers 9 bases. Looked up from germline, CDR1 is SGHDN and CDR2 is FVKESK. J was trimmed by 4 bases and V by 0 bases; bases with no gene match: 7. There are 17 residues in the CDR3. CDR3 amino acids: CASSQDQGLAGYNEQFF. The DNA for the CDR3 is TGTGCCAGCAGCCAAGATCAGGGCCTAGCGGGATACAATGAGCAGTTCTTC. The complete variable domain, with remaining parts taken from reference TRBV14 and TRBJ2-1, reads EAGVTQFPSHSVIEKGQTVTLRCDPISGHDNLYWYRRVMGKEIKFLLHFVKESKQDESGMPNNRFLAERTGGTYSTLKVQPAELEDSGVYFCASSQDQGLAGYNEQFFGPGTRLTVL.

This sequence joins TRBV7-9 and TRBJ1-3; D ambiguous. CDR3 length: 16 residues. Germline-derived CDR1 and CDR2 are SEHNR and FQNEAQ (reference sequence). V was clipped by 1 base and J by 0 bases, with 10 bases between them. The CDR3 DNA reads as TGTGCCAGCAGCTTAGGTAGTTTGAGCTCTGGAAACACCATATATTTT. Its protein product is CASSLGSLSSGNTIYF.

CDR3: CASSPSRGSTKNIQYF. The CDR3 DNA reads TGTGCCAGCAGCCCATCTCGGGGGTCTACCAAAAACATTCAGTACTTC. This sequence joins TRBV14 and TRBJ2-4; D may be TRBD2 (6 bases). The V gene lost 4 bases and the J gene lost 2 bases, with 15 bases spanning the gap. Germline values: CDR1 SGHDN, CDR2 FVKESK. The CDR3 consists of 16 residues.

The chain has TRBV7-9 and TRBJ2-3, with D maybe TRBD1 (5 bases). Trimming shortened V by 4 bases and J by 4 bases, and 21 bases separated the two germline ends. The CDR3 is 17 amino acids. From germline, CDR1 is SEHNR and CDR2 FQNEAQ (reference sequence). CDR3 in amino acids: CASSSPALRGKADTQYF. DNA of the CDR3: TGTGCCAGCAGCTCCCCTGCATTAAGGGGCAAGGCAGATACGCAGTATTTT.

The chain employs TRBV6-4 and TRBJ1-4; the D gene is possibly TRBD1 (6 bases). V was trimmed by 2 bases and J by 11 bases, leaving 21 bases between them. Germline CDR1 MRHNA, CDR2 SNTAGT. The CDR3 has 16 amino acids. CDR3 nucleotide sequence: TGTGCCAGCAGTGACCTCGGCACAGGGTTTGAATATAAACTGTTTTTT. Encoded protein: CASSDLGTGFEYKLFF.

V gene TRBV11-2 combines with J gene TRBJ2-1; perhaps TRBD2 as D (6 bases). Germline CDR1 is SGHAT and CDR2 is FQNNGV. The V and J ends lost 0 bases and 7 bases respectively, with 16 bases between them. The CDR3 contains 16 residues. Written as DNA, the CDR3 is TGTGCCAGCAGCTTAGATCGAAATCAGGGAGGAAATGAGCAGTTCTTC. It codes for CASSLDRNQGGNEQFF.

The chain joins TRBV4-2 to TRBJ2-7; 13 bases agree with TRBD2. The CDR3 is 17 residues long. V dropped 0 bases and J dropped 3; count of bases not matched to a gene: 5. Germline CDR1 LGHNA, CDR2 YNFKEQ. Here the CDR3 reads CASSQDTGTSGVYEQYF. In DNA form, the CDR3 reads TGTGCCAGCAGCCAAGATACAGGGACTAGCGGGGTCTACGAGCAGTACTTC.

The chain has TRBV19 and TRBJ1-5, with D uncertain. The germline CDR1 and CDR2 sequences are LNHDA and SQIVND (reference sequence). The V end lost 7 bases, the J end lost 0 bases, and 13 bases lay between the germline ends. This CDR3 spans 15 amino acids. This chain's CDR3 is CASTTDGNSNQPQHF. For the CDR3, the DNA is TGTGCCAGTACTACGGACGGGAATAGCAATCAGCCCCAGCATTTT.

The chain links TRBV7-9 to TRBJ2-1; 11 bases are shared with TRBD2. The J segment lost 3 bases and the V segment lost 5 bases, leaving 12 bases of the junction unmatched. CDR3 length: 18 amino acids. Germline CDR1 and CDR2: SEHNR and FQNEAQ (reference sequence). The CDR3 loop is CASSPLGLAGGIYNEQFF. The CDR3 DNA reads as TGTGCCAGCAGCCCCTTAGGTCTAGCGGGAGGAATCTACAATGAGCAGTTCTTC.

This clone was detected only a few times. The chain couples TRBV7-9 to TRBJ2-1; D remains ambiguous. The CDR3 length is 13 residues. Germline CDR1 and CDR2: SEHNR and FQNEAQ (reference sequence). The V gene lost 2 bases and the J gene lost 7 bases, with 9 bases spanning the gap. In nucleotides, the CDR3 is TGTGCCAGCAGCTTACTTCTCGGGAATGAGCAGTTCTTC. Translation: CASSLLLGNEQFF.

The rearrangement uses TRBV23-1 and TRBJ2-7; no clear D gene. TRBV23-1 is placed among ORFs of uncertain function. This CDR3 is 17 amino acids long. V shed 2 bases and J shed 0 bases, with 17 bases lying between them. CDR3 in amino acids: CASSQGYQATSSYEQYF. DNA of the CDR3: TGCGCCAGCAGTCAAGGGTATCAGGCCACGAGCTCCTACGAGCAGTACTTC.

This clone was found a few times. V usage is TRBV18 and J usage is TRBJ1-2, with D possibly matching TRBD1 (6 bases). The CDR3 covers 16 residues. Germline CDR1 is KGHSH and CDR2 is LQKENI. Between the trimmed V and J ends, which lost 2 bases and 1 base, there was a span of 14 bases. CDR3 sequence (DNA): TGTGCCAGCTCACCAGCAACCAGGGGAAGTAACTATGGCTACACCTTC. Amino acid sequence: CASSPATRGSNYGYTF.

The chain employs TRBV5-5 and TRBJ1-1; D uncertain. Per germline, CDR1 SGHKS and CDR2 YYEKEE (reference sequence). This CDR3 is 13 amino acids long. The V end lost 1 base, the J end lost 5 bases, and 9 bases lay between the germline ends. The CDR3 region has the DNA TGTGCCAGCAGCTTGTACCGGGGAACTGAAGCTTTCTTT. As protein: CASSLYRGTEAFF.

This clone was observed a single time. The genes are TRBV28 and TRBJ2-7; D is perhaps TRBD2 (5 bases). The length of the CDR3 is 12 residues. From germline, CDR1 is MDHEN and CDR2 SYDVKM. With 9 bases removed from V and 3 bases from J, the gap between germline ends came to 12 bases. CDR3 protein: CASLADNYEQYF. CDR3 bases: TGTGCCAGTCTAGCAGATAACTACGAGCAGTACTTC.

The chain couples TRBV6-5 to TRBJ2-2; no clear D. CDR3 length: 13 residues. Germline V CDR1 and CDR2: MNHEY, SVGAGI. The V end was cut by 2 bases, the J end by 6 bases, with 7 bases between. The CDR3, as DNA: TGTGCCAGCAGTTACCTAGGATCCGGGGAGCTGTTTTTT. Its protein product is CASSYLGSGELFF.